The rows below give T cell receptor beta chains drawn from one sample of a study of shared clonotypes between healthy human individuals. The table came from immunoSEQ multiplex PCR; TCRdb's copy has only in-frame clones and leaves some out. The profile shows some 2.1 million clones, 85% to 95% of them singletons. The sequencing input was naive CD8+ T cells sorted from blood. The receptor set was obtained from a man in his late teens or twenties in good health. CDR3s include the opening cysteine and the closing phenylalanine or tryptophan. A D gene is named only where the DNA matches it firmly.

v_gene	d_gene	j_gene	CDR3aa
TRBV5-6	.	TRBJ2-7	CASSLAGQTYEQYF
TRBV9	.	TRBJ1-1	CASSPDGATTEAFF
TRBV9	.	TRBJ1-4	CASSSEGKDNEKLFF
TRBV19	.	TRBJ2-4	CASSIDLETNIQYF
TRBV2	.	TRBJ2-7	CASNQPDRSSYEQYF
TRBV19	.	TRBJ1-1	CASSEGYTEAFF
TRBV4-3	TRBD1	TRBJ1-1	CASSQVLETGGPEAFF
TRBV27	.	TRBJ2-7	CASSLSREVSYEQYF
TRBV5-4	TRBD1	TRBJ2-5	CASSLAPGQILGETQYF
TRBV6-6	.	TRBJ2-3	CASSYMGEVDTQYF
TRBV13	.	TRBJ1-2	CASSLVQVTNYGYTF
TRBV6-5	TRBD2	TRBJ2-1	CASSYSLGEGHNEQFF
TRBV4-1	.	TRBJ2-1	CASSHWYEQFF
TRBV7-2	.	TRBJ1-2	CASIDPETLSHYGYTF
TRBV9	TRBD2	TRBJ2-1	CASSVGLAGTYNEQFF
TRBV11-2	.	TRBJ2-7	CASRLEYTYEQYF
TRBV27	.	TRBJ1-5	CASSTLANQPQHF
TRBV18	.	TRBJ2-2	CASSPPDADGELFF
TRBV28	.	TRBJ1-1	CASSFAGMTEAFF
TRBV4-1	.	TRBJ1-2	CASSQESGVANYGYTF
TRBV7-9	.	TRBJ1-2	CASSPMGQGEADYGYTF
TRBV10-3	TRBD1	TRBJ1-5	CAISESTGDQPQHF
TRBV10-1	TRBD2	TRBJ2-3	CASSDHGLSGAVNTQYF
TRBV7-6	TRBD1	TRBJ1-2	CASSLGPPTGTGGFHGYTF
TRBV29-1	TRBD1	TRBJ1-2	CSVDLGQGDYTF
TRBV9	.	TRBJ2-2	CASSVGTLNTGELFF
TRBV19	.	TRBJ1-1	CASSGVRSINTEAFF
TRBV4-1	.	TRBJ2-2	CASSQAAPMTGELFF
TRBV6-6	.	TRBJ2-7	CASSYVSYEQYF
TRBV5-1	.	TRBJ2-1	CASSLIAGIYNEQFF
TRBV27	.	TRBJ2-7	CASSLSGFEQYF
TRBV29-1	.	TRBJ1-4	CSVEFQYSEKLFF
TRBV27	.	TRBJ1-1	CASSFYPVSGVAFF
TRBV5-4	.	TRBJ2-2	CASSLVAGNTGELFF
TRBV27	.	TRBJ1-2	CASSPSTGQVLYGYTF
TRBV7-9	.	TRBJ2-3	CASRSGASDTQYF
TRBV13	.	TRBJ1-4	CASSFSTWGVNEKLFF
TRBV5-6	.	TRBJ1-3	CASSLGAASGNTIYF
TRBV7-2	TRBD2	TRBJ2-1	CASSRGRAGNNEQFF
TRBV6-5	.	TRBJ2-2	CASSYGTPAGELFF
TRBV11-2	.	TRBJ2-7	CASSFSSGSYEQYF
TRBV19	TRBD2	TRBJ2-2	CASSIGLAGFAGELFF
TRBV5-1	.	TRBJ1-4	CASSVGLSEKLFF
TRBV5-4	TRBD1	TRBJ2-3	CASSWGTGAGDTQYF
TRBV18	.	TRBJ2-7	CASSPGPPRFYEQYF
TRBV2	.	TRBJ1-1	CASSSDPNTEAFF
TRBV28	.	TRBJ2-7	CASSLFVGGQDTYEQYF
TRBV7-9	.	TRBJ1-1	CASSAGTVGEAFF
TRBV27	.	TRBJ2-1	CASSFQGTYNEQFF
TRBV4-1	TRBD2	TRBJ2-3	CASSPLVTSGGGTDTQYF
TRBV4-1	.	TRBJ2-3	CASSQGTVSTDTQYF
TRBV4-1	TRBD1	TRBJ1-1	CASSQAPGQTPEAFF
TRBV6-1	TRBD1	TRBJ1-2	CASSPEDRDPYGYTF
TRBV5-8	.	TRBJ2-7	CASSPGLGYDEQYF
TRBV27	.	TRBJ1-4	CASSPGQLSNEKLFF